A selection of T cell receptor beta chains follows, all from one sample in a study of cytomegalovirus exposure and HLA in healthy donors. Using immunoSEQ multiplex PCR, the repertoire was profiled, and TCRdb retains in-frame clones only, with some absent. The listing records just over 150,000 clones. The sequencing input was PBMCs. Receptor source: a woman aged 55-69 years in good health and CMV-seronegative. Each CDR3 is given with its conserved first and last residue. The D gene is left open where the match is weak.

17	TRBD2	TRBJ2-7	TRBV28	TGTGCCAGCAGTTCGATCATAGGTGGATTAGCGGGGAACGAGCAGTACTTC	CASSSIIGGLAGNEQYF
16	.	TRBJ2-1	TRBV2	TGTGCCAGCAGTGAAGCGCTACAGGACTCCTACAATGAGCAGTTCTTC	CASSEALQDSYNEQFF
15	.	TRBJ1-5	TRBV7-8	TGTGCCAGCAGCCCGTTCAGATCAAGCAATCAGCCCCAGCATTTT	CASSPFRSSNQPQHF
11	.	TRBJ2-7	TRBV20-1	TGCAGTGCCCTGAGGGCGGGCTCCCAGTACTTC	CSALRAGSQYF
13	.	TRBJ2-2	TRBV6-5	TGTGCCAGCATCAGGTCGAATGGAGGGGAGCTGTTTTTT	CASIRSNGGELFF
17	.	TRBJ2-7	TRBV7-9	TGTGCCAGCAGCTCCGCCCCGGGGGCGGGAGACCGCTACGAGCAGTACTTC	CASSSAPGAGDRYEQYF
17	TRBD2	TRBJ2-6	TRBV5-8	TGTGCCAGCAGCCCGGGACTAGCTTTGTCTGGGGCCAACGTCCTGACTTTC	CASSPGLALSGANVLTF
15	TRBD2	TRBJ2-1	TRBV2	TGTGCCAGCAGTGAAAGCGGGAGTACCTACAATGAGCAGTTCTTC	CASSESGSTYNEQFF
15	TRBD1	TRBJ1-2	TRBV15	TGTGCCACCAGCTCCCGAAGGCAGGGGGTGGATGGCTACACCTTC	CATSSRRQGVDGYTF
13	.	TRBJ1-1	TRBV10-3	TGTGCCATCAGTGAGCGGAGGGAGGATGAAGCTTTCTTT	CAISERREDEAFF
14	.	TRBJ1-1	TRBV10-1	TGCGCCAGCAGTGAGCCCGGACAGAACACTGAAGCTTTCTTT	CASSEPGQNTEAFF
11	.	TRBJ1-2	TRBV6-5	TGTGCCAGCAGCCAGGGGACTGGCTACACCTTC	CASSQGTGYTF
14	.	TRBJ1-1	TRBV5-5	TGTGCCAGCAGCTTTTTGGGCGATCACACTGAAGCTTTCTTT	CASSFLGDHTEAFF
11	.	TRBJ2-7	TRBV27	TGTGCCAGCACCGACAGGTACGAGCAGTACTTC	CASTDRYEQYF
16	TRBD1	TRBJ1-1	TRBV7-3	TGTGCCAGCAGCTCCTCAGGGGGTTCATTTTACACTGAAGCTTTCTTT	CASSSSGGSFYTEAFF
15	TRBD1	TRBJ1-2	TRBV11-2	TGTGCCAGCAGCCCGGGACAGGCCGTACTCTATGGCTACACCTTC	CASSPGQAVLYGYTF
13	.	TRBJ1-5	TRBV19	TGTGCCAGTAGTACGCAACTCAATCAGCCCCAGCATTTT	CASSTQLNQPQHF
12	.	TRBJ1-2	TRBV16	TGTGCCAGCAGCCAAGACAGTTTGGGCTACACCTTC	CASSQDSLGYTF
15	.	TRBJ1-5	TRBV6-5	TGTGCCAGCAGTACTGTACAGGGAAGCAATCAGCCCCAGCATTTT	CASSTVQGSNQPQHF
19	TRBD1	TRBJ2-4	TRBV15	TGTGCCACCAGCAGAGAGCGTCAACAGGGGGTTGGAGCCAAAAACATTCAGTACTTC	CATSRERQQGVGAKNIQYF
15	.	TRBJ2-3	TRBV5-1	TGCGCCAGCAGCTTGGTGTCGGTGAGCACAGATACGCAGTATTTT	CASSLVSVSTDTQYF
18	TRBD2	TRBJ2-1	TRBV7-6	TGTGCCAGCAGCAGGACTAGCGGGAGTTCGGGGCGGGACAATGAGCAGTTCTTC	CASSRTSGSSGRDNEQFF
13	TRBD1	TRBJ1-1	TRBV5-1	TGCGCCAGCAGCGACGGACAGGACACTGAAGCTTTCTTT	CASSDGQDTEAFF
14	.	TRBJ1-1	TRBV7-2	TGTGCCAGCAGCCTCCGGACAGCGAACACTGAAGCTTTCTTT	CASSLRTANTEAFF
18	TRBD2	TRBJ2-2	TRBV10-1	TGCGCCAGCACCCCTTCACTAGCGGGGGGCCCGAACACCGGGGAGCTGTTTTTT	CASTPSLAGGPNTGELFF
12	.	TRBJ1-1	TRBV19	TGTGCCAGTAGTCAAACTGGGCCTGAAGCTTTCTTT	CASSQTGPEAFF
11	.	TRBJ2-3	TRBV20-1	TGCAGTGCTAGAGAAACATGGCCGCAGTATTTT	CSARETWPQYF
16	TRBD1	TRBJ2-2	TRBV11-1	TGTGCCAGCACCCCCCGGGACAGGGGGATAACCGGGGAGCTGTTTTTT	CASTPRDRGITGELFF
14	.	TRBJ1-1	TRBV14	TGTGCCAGCAGCCACGCCGGGACAACCACTGAAGCTTTCTTT	CASSHAGTTTEAFF
14	.	TRBJ1-3	TRBV19	TGTGCCAGTAGTACCCGACAGCTTGGAAACACCATATATTTT	CASSTRQLGNTIYF
12	.	TRBJ2-3	TRBV7-8	TGTGCCAGCAGCCCGTACGGGAATACGCAGTATTTT	CASSPYGNTQYF
15	TRBD1	TRBJ1-6	TRBV7-7	TGTGCCAGCAGCTTAGGGGGACAGGGCGGTTCACCCCTCCACTTT	CASSLGGQGGSPLHF
15	.	TRBJ2-7	TRBV27	TGTGCCAGCAGTTTCTTTGCGGAAAGCTCCTACGAGCAGTACTTC	CASSFFAESSYEQYF
16	TRBD1	TRBJ1-2	TRBV9	TGTGCCAGCAGCGTAGGCGGAAGACAGGGCCACTATGGCTACACCTTC	CASSVGGRQGHYGYTF
15	TRBD1	TRBJ1-1	TRBV6-1	TGTGCCAGCAACGACAGGGGACTTACCAACACTGAAGCTTTCTTT	CASNDRGLTNTEAFF
13	.	TRBJ2-5	TRBV9	TGTGCCAGCAGCGTTTATTCCCAAGAGACCCAGTACTTC	CASSVYSQETQYF
13	.	TRBJ2-7	TRBV7-2	TGTGCCAGCAGCCACCCCCCCGGGAAAGTGAAGTACTTC	CASSHPPGKVKYF
16	.	TRBJ1-6	TRBV9	TGTGCCAGCAGCGCGGGGATAAGGGGGGGAGGCTCACCCCTCCACTTT	CASSAGIRGGGSPLHF
15	TRBD2	TRBJ2-3	TRBV6-1	TGTGCCAGCAGTGAAGGACTAGCGGGAGCAGATACGCAGTATTTT	CASSEGLAGADTQYF
16	TRBD1	TRBJ2-2	TRBV18	TGTGCCAGCTCATTGCAGGGGGCTACGAACACCGGGGAGCTGTTTTTT	CASSLQGATNTGELFF
13	.	TRBJ1-2	TRBV10-3	TGTGCCATCAGTGACGACAGGAACTATGGCTACACCTTC	CAISDDRNYGYTF
13	TRBD1	TRBJ1-1	TRBV7-8	TGTGCCAGCAGATGGACAGGGTTAACTGAAGCTTTCTTT	CASRWTGLTEAFF
15	.	TRBJ1-6	TRBV19	TGTGCCAGCAGACAAGGGGTCACCTATAATTCACCCCTCCACTTT	CASRQGVTYNSPLHF
15	TRBD1	TRBJ2-2	TRBV7-6	TGTGCCAGCAGCCCTAGGACAGGGCGAATCGGGGAGCTGTTTTTT	CASSPRTGRIGELFF
13	.	TRBJ1-1	TRBV7-3	TGTGCCAGCAGCTGGGCAGGGAACACTGAAGCTTTCTTT	CASSWAGNTEAFF
19	TRBD1	TRBJ1-2	TRBV19	TGTGCCAGTAGTATCCTCGGGACAGGGGGCTGGGTGCCTAACTATGGCTACACCTTC	CASSILGTGGWVPNYGYTF
12	.	TRBJ1-2	TRBV7-8	TGTGCCAGCAGCGGCAACAGGGACGGCTACACCTTC	CASSGNRDGYTF
15	TRBD1	TRBJ1-6	TRBV27	TGTGCCAGCAGTTGGCAGGGGGCATCTTCTTCACCCCTCCACTTT	CASSWQGASSSPLHF
14	TRBD1	TRBJ1-2	TRBV7-2	TGTGCCAGCAGCTTATTTGTCAGGGGGCATGGCTACACCTTC	CASSLFVRGHGYTF
15	TRBD1	TRBJ1-4	TRBV7-2	TGTGCCAGCAGCTTAGGGGACAGGGTAATTGAAAAACTGTTTTTT	CASSLGDRVIEKLFF
16	TRBD1	TRBJ2-7	TRBV5-5	TGTGCCAGCAGCTCCTACTCTACCGGGACAGCCTACGAGCAGTACTTC	CASSSYSTGTAYEQYF